This T cell receptor beta chain was sequenced for a study of cytotoxic CD8 clonotypes in ibrutinib-treated CLL. Study context: Average yields of roughly 260,000 productive templates and 94,082 productive rearrangements characterized the samples.

Germline V lookup: CDR1 SGHNT, CDR2 YENEEA. Trimming shortened V by 4 bases and J by 5 bases, and 11 bases separated the two germline ends. The CDR3 is 13 residues long. Comments on this clone: Its specificity is unknown.

Study results and limitations: Higher circulating CD8+ T-cell counts strongly accompanied higher baseline clonality, above age-matched healthy donors. Baseline levels were approached again at progression, after clonality had risen at ibrutinib response.

Using immunoSEQ multiplex PCR, the repertoire was profiled, and TCRdb retains in-frame clones only, with some absent. The repertoire holds roughly 160,000 clones, with roughly four fifths as singletons. This specimen consisted of PBMCs, obtained after 12 months of ibrutinib treatment. This TCR was recovered from a human donor with chronic lymphocytic leukemia. This chain joins TRBV11-3 and TRBJ1-2; possibly TRBD1 for D (6 bases). The CDR3 region has the DNA TGTGCCAGCAGCTCTATCACAGGGTATGGCTACACCTTC. Translating gives CASSSITGYGYTF.